This TCR beta chain was identified during a study of CD8+ T cells in alopecia areata listed by TCRdb under 2018. About the full investigation: Treated patients were enrolled in an open-label pilot trial of oral tofacitinib, 5 to 10 mg twice daily, for moderate-to-severe alopecia areata. Biopsies were taken from tofacitinib-treated patients at baseline and again at 4 and 24 weeks into treatment, and several of those patients also had a later scalp biopsy. Scalp clonality was compared among normal scalp (n=4), patchy alopecia areata scalp (n=8), and alopecia totalis/universalis scalp (n=8). Amplification of TCRbeta CDR3 regions was done by immunoSEQ multiplex PCR using 35 Vbeta forward primers and 13 Jbeta reverse primers. Human TCRbeta sequencing covered scalp tissue and sorted CD4+ and CD8+ peripheral blood T cells from patchy and totalis/universalis alopecia areata patients and healthy controls. RNA was extracted with the PAXgene miRNA kit for fixed scalp, the miRNeasy kit for PBMCs, and the RNeasy kit for mouse skin. For the treated patients, the SALT score, which quantifies what percentage of scalp surface area is affected, served as the measure of disease severity. Patients received tofacitinib for 6 to 18 months and were then followed off drug for 6 months to check for delayed response and recurrence. High-throughput TCRbeta sequencing was used to examine T cell clonal expansion in alopecia areata in both the C3H/HeJ mouse model and human patients. What the study reported, not specific to this receptor: Because the treated cohort was small and had just a single nonresponder, larger studies are needed to establish links between baseline CD8+ expansion and response. Tofacitinib significantly decreased scalp clonality and the number of expanded CD8+ clones among the top 100 scalp clones. Unlike mouse skin, where gammadelta T cells dominate, normal human skin contains resident alphabeta T cells that get sequenced too, which complicates analysis of the scalp TCR repertoire. Lesional scalp, especially in alopecia totalis/universalis, showed higher clonality and more expanded CD8+ clones than normal scalp, suggesting antigenic drive. Shared TCR sequences between patients were less evident than in mice, which may be partly attributable to HLA diversity in the patient population. Many expanded lesional clones persisted in scalp and blood during tofacitinib treatment, which may partly explain relapse after stopping treatment.

According to the germline V gene, CDR1 reads SGHRS and CDR2 reads YFSETQ. Counted from cysteine to phenylalanine, this CDR3 has 14 amino acids. Solely the CDR3 DNA is kept, with 42 bases framed from the first base. Relative to germline, V is 0 bases shorter and J is 3 bases shorter, with 7 bases between their ends. Receptor libraries were prepared by the immunoSEQ multiplex PCR assay. For TCR sequencing, RNA was extracted from every sample and reverse transcribed into cDNA to serve as template. First-strand cDNA was synthesized using SuperScript III with a 2:1 mix of oligo-dT and random hexamers. Amplification bias was assessed with a synthetic immune receptor repertoire, and residual bias was removed computationally. The source study handled its data this way. Raw reads were preprocessed to remove errors, and CDR3 was defined by IMGT conventions from the conserved cysteine to phenylalanine. Clonality was computed as 1 minus the Shannon entropy, with the entropy normalized by log2 of the number of productive unique TCRs. Whether scalp clones were CD4 or CD8 was inferred by matching scalp TCRbeta sequences against CD4 and CD8 repertoires sorted from blood. TCRdb re-hosts the immuneACCESS table, in-frame sequences only. Its copies lack some clones; in the studies checked, an unresolved V gene accounts for under half of them, and the cause for the rest is not known. V, J and clone size are taken as reported in that table, and D and trimming were inferred from the DNA itself. Here the sample has about 220,000 clones; around 57% occur a single time. The ten biggest clones cover around 1.4% of the sample.

Points on this clone: Its antigen is unknown. The sample holds no much larger clone one base away, and base qualities are not on file.

The time point label, as the study defines it: more than three weeks on oral tofacitinib. The treatment or condition label corresponds to: oral pan-JAK inhibitor, 5-10 mg twice daily. From alopecia areata patients, peripheral blood was collected along with lesional scalp punch biopsies. After PBMCs were isolated by density centrifugation and stained for CD3, CD4 and CD8, a FACSAria was used to sort CD4+ and CD8+ T cells. The starting material was CD4+ T cells sorted from blood, obtained at week 4, from a patient treated with tofacitinib. The clonotype originates from a human donor with alopecia areata. Here the chain combines TRBV5-1 and TRBJ2-1; a weak D assignment points to TRBD1 (6 bases agree). The CDR3 here reads CASSLVGGYNEQFF. In nucleotide form, the sequence is TGCGCCAGCAGCTTGGTAGGGGGCTACAATGAGCAGTTCTTC.